The 20 T cell receptor beta chains below come from one sample, sequenced in a study of blood T cell repertoires in COVID-19. Assay: immunoSEQ multiplex PCR; the TCRdb copy retains only in-frame clones and omits some. The data show nearly 300,000 clones, with roughly 83% seen just once and more than 1.2% held by the top ten. The sample comprised peripheral blood. The receptors were gathered from a human donor with COVID-19, enrolled during active disease. The donor label of this sample is uncertain.

The chain uses TRBV25-1 and TRBJ2-7; 7 positions agree with TRBD1. Per germline, CDR1 MGHDK and CDR2 SYGVNS. J gave up 6 bases and V 6 bases, and 11 bases lay outside the gene matches. This CDR3 contains 14 residues. The CDR3 sequence: CASRTEGASSEQYF. The CDR3 nucleotides read TGTGCCAGCAGGACCGAGGGGGCTAGCAGCGAGCAGTACTTC.

The rearrangement joins TRBV5-4 to TRBJ2-5, with 7 positions matching TRBD1. The germline V gene encodes CDR1 SGHNT and CDR2 YYREEE (reference sequence). With V trimmed by 0 bases and J by 7 bases, 6 bases remained unmatched. CDR3 size: 14 residues. CDR3 residues: CASSLEGGDGTQYF. In nucleotides, the CDR3 is TGTGCCAGCAGCTTGGAAGGGGGCGACGGGACCCAGTACTTC.

The chain couples TRBV24-1 to TRBJ2-7, with 8 bases matching TRBD2. Unmatched junction bases numbered 6, after V lost 10 bases and J lost 2 bases. This CDR3 has 13 amino acids. CDR1 is KGHDR and CDR2 is SFDVKD in the germline V gene. The CDR3 reads CATGLALTYEQYF. The CDR3 nucleotides are TGTGCCACTGGACTAGCCCTCACCTACGAGCAGTACTTC.

The gene calls are TRBV11-2 and TRBJ1-4; TRBD1 matches 12 bases. The CDR3 covers 16 residues. From germline, CDR1 is SGHAT and CDR2 FQNNGV. The ends lost 3 bases at V and 3 bases at J; junction bases unmatched: 2. The CDR3 DNA is TGTGCCAGCAGCTTGGGACAGGGGGCGGCTAATGAAAAACTGTTTTTT. Translated, it gives CASSLGQGAANEKLFF.

The gene calls are TRBV11-1 and TRBJ2-3; D perhaps matches TRBD1 (6 bases). Trimming pared 5 bases from V and 3 bases from J, leaving 12 bases between. CDR1 and CDR2 from the germline V gene are SGHAT and FQDESV (reference sequence). CDR3 size: 14 residues. The CDR3 reads CASSPEQGTDTQYF. The DNA of the CDR3 is TGTGCCAGCAGCCCTGAACAGGGAACAGATACGCAGTATTTT.

The chain uses TRBV12-2 and TRBJ2-5; the tabulated D call, TRBD1, remains unverified against the DNA. TRBV12-2 is marked as a pseudogene. This CDR3 has 16 amino acids. Here the CDR3 reads CASRPSGGSWQETQYF. CDR3 nucleotides: TGTGCAAGTCGCCCATCAGGGGGCAGCTGGCAAGAGACCCAGTACTTC.

The sample holds a few counts of this clone. This rearrangement joins TRBV11-2 to TRBJ1-2, with a weak D call TRBD1 (5 bases). Germline assignment: CDR1 SGHAT and CDR2 FQNNGV. V lost 2 bases and J lost 4, with 11 bases in between. The CDR3 is made up of 14 amino acids. The CDR3 here is CASSLTAGIYGYTF. The DNA for the CDR3 is TGTGCCAGCAGCTTAACCGCAGGGATCTATGGCTACACCTTC.

V usage is TRBV19 and J usage is TRBJ1-1, with 7 bases fitting TRBD1. CDR3 length: 14 residues. J was trimmed by 2 bases and V by 7 bases; bases with no gene match: 7. Per the germline V gene, CDR1 is LNHDA and CDR2 is SQIVND (reference sequence). This chain's CDR3 is CASKDRASNTEAFF. The CDR3 nucleotides are TGTGCCAGTAAAGACAGGGCCTCTAACACTGAAGCTTTCTTT. The whole variable domain, remainder taken from reference TRBV19 and TRBJ1-1, is DGGITQSPKYLFRKEGQNVTLSCEQNLNHDAMYWYRQDPGQGLRLIYYSQIVNDFQKGDIAEGYSVSREKKESFPLTVTSAQKNPTAFYLCASKDRASNTEAFFGQGTRLTVV.

The chain recombines TRBV7-2 with TRBJ2-7; D call uncertain. V lost 2 bases and J lost 4, with 9 bases in between. Germline loops: CDR1 SGHTA, CDR2 FQGNSA. The CDR3 runs to 13 residues. CDR3 in amino acids: CASSLSSPYEQYF. CDR3 in DNA: TGTGCCAGCAGCTTATCGAGCCCTTACGAGCAGTACTTC.

CDR3 loop: CASSILTSGAYNEQFF. DNA of the CDR3: TGTGCCAGTAGTATATTGACTAGCGGGGCCTACAATGAGCAGTTCTTC. The V gene is TRBV19, the J gene TRBJ2-1, with TRBD2 identical over 11 bases. The CDR3 has 16 amino acids. The germline V gene encodes CDR1 LNHDA and CDR2 SQIVND (reference sequence). V was clipped by 2 bases and J by 2 bases; unmatched bases: 2.

The rearrangement uses TRBV28 and TRBJ1-2; TRBD1 might be the D (6 bases). Trimming shortened V by 4 bases and J by 1 base, and 10 bases separated the two germline ends. The germline gives CDR1 MDHEN, CDR2 SYDVKM. This CDR3 contains 14 residues. CDR3 nucleotide sequence: TGTGCCAGCAGTTACCAGACAGGTAACTATGGCTACACCTTC. Translation gives CASSYQTGNYGYTF.

Here the CDR3 DNA reads TGCAGTGCTAGTCTCTACCTAGCGGGAGGGTATAGTTACAATGAGCAGTTCTTC. Protein sequence: CSASLYLAGGYSYNEQFF. The chain combines TRBV20-1 with TRBJ2-1, with 12 bases that match TRBD2. The V gene end was trimmed by 3 bases and the J gene end by 4 bases; junction bases not matched to a gene: 13. This CDR3 comprises 18 residues. The germline V gene encodes CDR1 DFQATT and CDR2 SNEGSKA (reference sequence).

V is TRBV19 and J is TRBJ2-2, with 7 positions matching TRBD1. Germline loops: CDR1 LNHDA, CDR2 SQIVND (reference sequence). This CDR3 region has 15 residues. With 4 bases clipped from V and 1 base from J, the junction kept 3 bases outside the gene matches. The CDR3 sequence: CASSTRQGNTGELFF. The CDR3 DNA sequence: TGTGCCAGTAGTACCCGACAGGGGAACACCGGGGAGCTGTTTTTT.

This chain links TRBV18 with TRBJ2-2; 9 bases are a match to TRBD1. Trimming at V came to 6 bases and at J to 7 bases, leaving 3 bases not matched to a gene. This CDR3 comprises 13 residues. Germline V CDR1 and CDR2: KGHSH, LQKENI. The CDR3 region has the DNA TGTGCCAGCTCTCCGGACAGGGGCGGGGAGCTGTTTTTT. Protein product: CASSPDRGGELFF. Together with reference TRBV18 and TRBJ2-2, the CDR3 gives the full variable domain: NAGVMQNPRHLVRRRGQEARLRCSPMKGHSHVYWYRQLPEEGLKFMVYLQKENIIDESGMPKERFSAEFPKEGPSILRIQQVVRGDSAAYFCASSPDRGGELFFGEGSRLTVL.

The chain recombines TRBV4-1 with TRBJ1-6; 7 bases fit TRBD1. The V gene's germline CDR1 is MGHRA and CDR2 YSYEKL. With 0 bases clipped from V and 10 bases from J, the junction kept 9 bases outside the gene matches. The CDR3 runs to 16 residues. The CDR3 DNA follows: TGCGCCAGCAGCCAAGAGGATACAGGGGTAGGCTCACCCCTCCACTTT. It specifies CASSQEDTGVGSPLHF.

The rearrangement uses TRBV21-1 and TRBJ1-6; the DNA was not compared with TRBD1, the D call given in the table. TRBV21-1 counts as a pseudogene. The CDR3 is made up of 15 amino acids. Here the CDR3 reads CASSKGGTPNSPLHF. The CDR3 nucleotides are TGTGCCAGCAGCAAAGGTGGGACACCAAATTCACCCCTCCACTTT.

This clone showed up just once. The V gene is TRBV11-1, the J gene TRBJ1-1; unclear D gene. The ends were cut back, 6 bases at V and 1 base at J, with 15 bases in the middle. Germline-derived CDR1 and CDR2 are SGHAT and FQDESV (reference sequence). The CDR3 covers 15 residues. The CDR3 DNA follows: TGTGCCAGCAGTCCAGGACGGGAACCGAACACTGAAGCTTTCTTT. Translating it yields CASSPGREPNTEAFF.

The V and J genes are TRBV4-1 and TRBJ1-3; a weak D match, TRBD1 (6 bases). This CDR3 contains 18 residues. Trimming took 0 bases from V and 0 from J, leaving 15 bases between them. From germline, CDR1 is MGHRA and CDR2 YSYEKL. Here the CDR3 DNA reads TGCGCCAGCAGCCAAGATCCTAGAACAGGGTACTCTGGAAACACCATATATTTT. The encoded protein is CASSQDPRTGYSGNTIYF.

This chain uses TRBV29-1 with TRBJ2-2, with TRBD1 matching 8 bases. The CDR3 loop spans 15 amino acids. CDR1 is SQVTM and CDR2 is ANQGSEA in the germline V gene. Unmatched junction bases numbered 10, after V lost 7 bases and J lost 3 bases. The CDR3 DNA follows: TGCAGCGGTACTCAGGGGGCGAGGGACACCGGGGAGCTGTTTTTT. It specifies CSGTQGARDTGELFF.

This clone came up a few times. This chain uses TRBV20-1 with TRBJ2-3, with 8 bases aligning to TRBD2. CDR1 is DFQATT, CDR2 SNEGSKA, per germline (reference sequence). The CDR3 has 15 amino acids. Trimming cost V 3 bases and J 2 bases; bases outside gene matches: 7. The CDR3 sequence: CSASHLGLATDTQYF. The CDR3 DNA reads TGCAGTGCTAGTCATCTAGGACTAGCCACAGATACGCAGTATTTT.